The 27 T cell receptor beta chains listed next were all sequenced from one sample in a study of cytomegalovirus exposure and HLA in healthy donors. 60 Vbeta and 13 Jbeta primers were used in PCR. Here immunoSEQ multiplex PCR was the method, and the copy in TCRdb shows in-frame clones only, minus some. The table shows roughly 99,000 clones, with less than 85% occurring only once. Sample: PBMCs. These TCRs come from a woman in her thirties or forties in good health and CMV-seropositive.

This clone appeared a single time. The chain recombines TRBV6-5 with TRBJ1-1, with 7 bases matching TRBD1. Unmatched junction bases numbered 14, after V lost 6 bases and J lost 7 bases. Germline V CDR1 and CDR2: MNHEY, SVGAGI. The CDR3 extends over 15 amino acids. The CDR3, as DNA: TGTGCCAGCAGCTCCCGGGAGGGGGCTTTCGGTGAAGCTTTCTTT. The encoded protein is CASSSREGAFGEAFF.

The chain carries TRBV18 and TRBJ1-1; D remains ambiguous. CDR1 is KGHSH, CDR2 LQKENI, per germline. The CDR3 extends over 14 amino acids. Trimming stripped 0 bases from V and 1 base from J, with 6 bases between. The CDR3 DNA reads TGTGCCAGCTCACCACCTTCAGAGAACACTGAAGCTTTCTTT. Residues: CASSPPSENTEAFF.

The chain recombines TRBV5-1 with TRBJ1-3, with no clear D. Germline assignment: CDR1 SGHRS and CDR2 YFSETQ. Trimming left V 0 bases short and J 1 base short, with 8 bases between. This CDR3 spans 15 amino acids. The CDR3 is CASSLAEASGNTIYF. CDR3 DNA: TGCGCCAGCAGCTTGGCCGAGGCTTCTGGAAACACCATATATTTT. Variable domain in full (rest from reference TRBV5-1 and TRBJ1-3): KAGVTQTPRYLIKTRGQQVTLSCSPISGHRSVSWYQQTPGQGLQFLFEYFSETQRNKGNFPGRFSGRQFSNSRSEMNVSTLELGDSALYLCASSLAEASGNTIYFGEGSWLTVV.

This clone was detected a few times. V and J are TRBV19 and TRBJ1-4; TRBD1 aligns across 7 bases. This CDR3 spans 15 amino acids. V shed 3 bases and J 4 bases; nucleotides not matched to a gene: 5. From germline, CDR1 is LNHDA and CDR2 SQIVND (reference sequence). CDR3 in DNA: TGTGCCAGTAGTATTTCGGGACAGCTTAATGAAAAACTGTTTTTT. This gives the protein CASSISGQLNEKLFF.

This clone came up a few times. The V gene is TRBV7-9, the J gene TRBJ2-1, with 7 bases that match TRBD1. V lost 7 bases and J lost 3; bases outside the gene matches: 3. The V gene's germline CDR1 is SEHNR and CDR2 FQNEAQ (reference sequence). CDR3 size: 13 residues. Here the CDR3 DNA reads TGTGCCAGCAACCGGGACAGCTACAATGAGCAGTTCTTC. It codes for CASNRDSYNEQFF.

The rearrangement links TRBV10-3 to TRBJ1-1; the match to TRBD1 covers 10 bases. The germline gives CDR1 ENHRY, CDR2 SYGVKD. This CDR3 is 15 amino acids long. After removal of 0 bases from V and 9 bases from J, the junction contained 7 bases not matched to a gene. The CDR3 bases are TGTGCCATCAGTGAGTCCAGACAGGGGGCGGAAAAAGCTTTCTTT. Amino acids: CAISESRQGAEKAFF.

V gene TRBV5-1 combines with J gene TRBJ1-3; 10 nucleotides match TRBD1. CDR3 length equals 16 residues. The V gene end was trimmed by 3 bases and the J gene end by 3 bases; junction bases not matched to a gene: 6. Germline values: CDR1 SGHRS, CDR2 YFSETQ. The CDR3 coding sequence is TGCGCCAGCAGCTCGGAGACAGGGGGCTTTGGAAACACCATATATTTT. It translates to CASSSETGGFGNTIYF.

CDR3: CASRLNRGQRVDQPQHF. CDR3 in DNA: TGTGCCAGTAGATTAAACAGGGGCCAGCGCGTAGATCAGCCCCAGCATTTT. The J gene is TRBJ1-5, the V gene TRBV19; the match to TRBD1 covers 7 bases. Germline V gene data show CDR1 as LNHDA and CDR2 as SQIVND (reference sequence). The CDR3 is 17 residues long. V trimming: 6 bases; J trimming: 5 bases; junction bases outside the gene matches: 16. The variable domain in full, completed from reference TRBV19 and TRBJ1-5, reads DGGITQSPKYLFRKEGQNVTLSCEQNLNHDAMYWYRQDPGQGLRLIYYSQIVNDFQKGDIAEGYSVSREKKESFPLTVTSAQKNPTAFYLCASRLNRGQRVDQPQHFGDGTRLSIL.

This clone appeared a few times. This sequence joins TRBV4-2 and TRBJ1-4; TRBD1 is a possible D gene (6 bases). The germline gives CDR1 LGHNA, CDR2 YNFKEQ. The CDR3 totals 19 residues. V was trimmed by 4 bases and J by 4 bases, leaving 25 bases between them. The CDR3 is CASSRQVGGAGQFNEKLFF. The CDR3 nucleotides are TGTGCCAGCAGCCGACAAGTTGGGGGGGCTGGCCAGTTTAATGAAAAACTGTTTTTT.

This clone turned up a few times. The J gene is TRBJ1-1, the V gene TRBV18, with 9 bases identical to TRBD1. The CDR3 totals 18 residues. Germline CDR1 and CDR2: KGHSH and LQKENI. The junction had 13 bases not matched to a gene; V was cut back by 4 bases and J by 1 base. CDR3 amino acids: CASSQNPSPGQGNTEAFF. CDR3 coding DNA: TGTGCCAGCTCACAAAACCCGAGTCCGGGACAGGGGAACACTGAAGCTTTCTTT.

The CDR3 region is CASSMLARQPQHF. As DNA, the CDR3 is TGTGCCAGTAGTATGCTCGCCCGGCAGCCCCAGCATTTT. This chain connects TRBV19 to TRBJ1-5; D not certain. The CDR3 extends over 13 amino acids. The V end lost 3 bases, the J end lost 7 bases, and 10 bases lay between the germline ends. Germline V gene lookup returns CDR1 LNHDA and CDR2 SQIVND (reference sequence).

The CDR3 sequence: CASSFGTASTYNEQFF. The CDR3 coding sequence is TGCGCCAGCAGCTTTGGGACAGCCTCCACCTACAATGAGCAGTTCTTC. V is TRBV5-1 and J is TRBJ2-1; 7 bases are a match to TRBD1. Germline V gene lookup returns CDR1 SGHRS and CDR2 YFSETQ. Trimming took 2 bases from V and 2 from J; bases not matched to a gene: 7. The CDR3 has 16 residues.

The rearrangement links TRBV7-9 to TRBJ1-5; possible D gene TRBD1, 6 bases. The V end was cut by 5 bases, the J end by 4 bases, with 9 bases between. The CDR3 contains 13 residues. Per germline, CDR1 SEHNR and CDR2 FQNEAQ (reference sequence). The DNA for the CDR3 is TGTGCCAGCAGCCTGGACAGAAATCAGCCCCAGCATTTT. Its translation is CASSLDRNQPQHF.

This clone was picked up a small number of times. The V gene is TRBV4-3, the J gene TRBJ1-1, with TRBD1 matching over 7 bases. V shed 0 bases, J shed 4 bases, and the junction held 17 bases outside the gene matches. Germline loops: CDR1 LGHNA, CDR2 YSLEER. The CDR3 extends over 19 amino acids. The CDR3 loop is CASSQEWARGRIVSTEAFF. The CDR3 DNA reads TGCGCCAGCAGCCAAGAATGGGCAAGGGGGCGTATCGTTAGCACTGAAGCTTTCTTT.

The V gene is TRBV5-1, the J gene TRBJ2-2; D unresolved. Trimming removed 2 bases at V and 4 bases at J, with 12 bases between. Germline CDR1 is SGHRS and CDR2 is YFSETQ. The CDR3 contains 15 residues. The CDR3 DNA follows: TGCGCCAGCAGCTTAGGCCAACAGAGCACCGGGGAGCTGTTTTTT. Its translation is CASSLGQQSTGELFF.

This chain uses TRBV7-6 with TRBJ2-1; D ambiguous. CDR3 length: 15 residues. V lost 2 bases and J lost 9, with 17 bases in between. Germline assignment: CDR1 SGHVS and CDR2 FNYEAQ. This CDR3 is CASSLRPGRFGEQFF. CDR3 DNA sequence: TGTGCCAGCAGCTTAAGGCCAGGCCGATTCGGTGAGCAGTTCTTC.

V is TRBV5-3 and J is TRBJ2-1, with D possibly matching TRBD1 (6 bases). TRBV5-3 is filed as an ORF, its function uncertain. Trimming took 5 bases from V and 0 from J, leaving 9 bases between them. The CDR3 covers 14 residues. This CDR3 reads CARRGAYSYNEQFF. The CDR3 DNA reads TGTGCCAGAAGGGGGGCCTACTCCTACAATGAGCAGTTCTTC.

The chain couples TRBV28 to TRBJ1-6; D gene ambiguous. The CDR3 runs 15 residues. Germline values: CDR1 MDHEN, CDR2 SYDVKM. The ends were cut back, 7 bases at V and 7 bases at J, with 17 bases in the middle. The CDR3, as DNA: TGTGCCAGCATTGCTGGACTAAGGATAAATTCACCCCTCCACTTT. This codes for CASIAGLRINSPLHF.

The V call is TRBV9, the J call TRBJ2-7, with 7 bases fitting TRBD2. CDR1 and CDR2 (germline): SGDLS, YYNGEE. This CDR3 spans 15 amino acids. V lost 0 bases and J lost 3; bases outside the gene matches: 6. The CDR3 spells CASSVEEGRVYEQYF. CDR3 nucleotide sequence: TGTGCCAGCAGCGTAGAGGAGGGGAGGGTCTACGAGCAGTACTTC.

This clone was seen only a few times. The genes are TRBV10-3 and TRBJ1-5; the D gene is possibly TRBD1 (6 bases). This CDR3 has 15 residues. V gave up 0 bases and J gave up 4 bases, with 10 bases separating them. Germline V lookup: CDR1 ENHRY, CDR2 SYGVKD. The CDR3 DNA reads as TGTGCCATCAGTGAGTCGACCAGGGGTAATCAGCCCCAGCATTTT. Amino acids: CAISESTRGNQPQHF.

V and J are TRBV7-6 and TRBJ2-3; maybe TRBD1 (6 bases). The CDR3 runs to 14 residues. The V and J ends lost 1 base and 1 base respectively, with 6 bases between them. The germline V gene has CDR1 SGHVS and CDR2 FNYEAQ. This CDR3 reads CASSLDRGTDTQYF. CDR3 sequence (DNA): TGTGCCAGCAGCTTAGACAGGGGCACAGATACGCAGTATTTT.

This clone was counted a single time. This chain uses TRBV18 with TRBJ1-5, with D unclear. CDR1 is KGHSH and CDR2 is LQKENI in the germline V gene. The germline V and J ends were trimmed by 2 bases and 3 bases, with 5 bases remaining between them. CDR3 length: 13 amino acids. Here the CDR3 DNA reads TGTGCCAGCTCACCAGAGGCCAATCAGCCCCAGCATTTT. Translation: CASSPEANQPQHF. Full variable domain (rest looked up from reference TRBV18 and TRBJ1-5): NAGVMQNPRHLVRRRGQEARLRCSPMKGHSHVYWYRQLPEEGLKFMVYLQKENIIDESGMPKERFSAEFPKEGPSILRIQQVVRGDSAAYFCASSPEANQPQHFGDGTRLSIL.

Only a few counts were recorded for this clone. The chain carries TRBV5-6 and TRBJ1-2, with D possibly TRBD1 on 5 matching bases. This CDR3 is 14 amino acids long. CDR1 SGHDT and CDR2 YYEEEE come from the germline V gene. V was cut by 2 bases and J by 5 bases, with 13 bases left in between. CDR3 nucleotide sequence: TGTGCCAGCAGCTTTCAGGGCCCCACGTATGGCTACACCTTC. It is translated as CASSFQGPTYGYTF.

The rearrangement joins TRBV29-1 to TRBJ2-2; 7 nucleotides line up with TRBD2. The CDR3 sequence is 12 residues long. CDR1 and CDR2 (germline): SQVTM, ANQGSEA. Trimming at V came to 3 bases and at J to 8 bases, leaving 3 bases not matched to a gene. The CDR3 is CSVDGGGGELFF. The DNA of the CDR3 is TGCAGCGTTGATGGGGGGGGTGGGGAGCTGTTTTTT.

The CDR3 is CASSYSGPLSTEAFF. The CDR3 nucleotides read TGTGCCAGCAGTTACTCGGGGCCCCTGAGCACTGAAGCTTTCTTT. The chain is built from TRBV6-5 and TRBJ1-1; TRBD1 might be the D (5 bases). The CDR3 is made up of 15 amino acids. Deletions cut 0 bases from V and 4 bases from J, with 12 bases between. CDR1 is MNHEY and CDR2 is SVGAGI in the germline V gene.

This chain links TRBV15 with TRBJ1-6; D is possibly TRBD1 (6 bases). Trimming cost V 4 bases and J 7 bases, with 14 bases left between them. This CDR3 is 15 amino acids long. CDR1 LNHNV and CDR2 YYDKDF come from the germline V gene (reference sequence). CDR3 in amino acids: CATSTLGGENSPLHF. As DNA, the CDR3 is TGTGCCACCAGCACCCTAGGGGGGGAAAATTCACCCCTCCACTTT.

The chain joins TRBV5-1 to TRBJ2-7; 10 nucleotides agree with TRBD1. Germline V gives CDR1 SGHRS, CDR2 YFSETQ. The CDR3 runs 17 residues. The ends lost 4 bases at V and 0 bases at J; junction bases unmatched: 10. The CDR3, as DNA: TGCGCCAGCAGCCCGGACTCCGGGACAGGGGTCTCCTACGAGCAGTACTTC. It is translated as CASSPDSGTGVSYEQYF.